This T cell receptor (beta chain) was sequenced in a study of CD8 T cells in ankylosing spondylitis. Notes on this clonotype: Given a much more abundant clone one base away, this may be a read error.

TCRdb reprocessed the 5' RACE reads with MiXCR, giving one entry per CDR3 protein. Of approximately 100,000 distinct CDR3 sequences listed, nearly 25% were seen once; the top ten hold about 12%. The specimen sequenced was synovial fluid, either unsorted or a sorted T cell fraction (not recorded which). This clonotype was obtained from a male donor with ankylosing spondylitis.

CDR3 nucleotide sequence: TGTGCCAGCAGCGCTAGCGGCTCCTACAATGAGCAGTTCTTC. Protein sequence: CASSASGSYNEQFF. This rearrangement joins TRBV9 to TRBJ2-1; TRBD2 matches at 7 bases. The CDR3 contains 14 residues. Germline V gene lookup returns CDR1 SGDLS and CDR2 YYNGEE. V trimming: 3 bases; J trimming: 0 bases; junction bases outside the gene matches: 0.